This T cell receptor (beta chain) came from a study of T cells after posttransplantation cyclophosphamide. Study findings and constraints: Recipient CMV seropositivity and CMV reactivation strongly tracked TRB clonality. Tissue-infiltrating T cells from skin or gut overlapped little with blood T cells.

The germline gives CDR1 MDHEN, CDR2 SYDVKM. This CDR3 region has 12 residues. J was trimmed by 6 bases and V by 6 bases; bases with no gene match: 4. This related bone marrow graft donor gave peripheral blood on the day of marrow donation. Only in-frame clones appear in the TCRdb table, and some are missing; sequencing was by immunoSEQ multiplex PCR. The sample contains 40,000 to 55,000 clones, none occurring once; roughly 2% lies in the top ten. The table lists this clone with many counts. Its antigen is unknown. Sequenced: PBMCs. This receptor was identified in a man aged 40-50 years in good health, CMV-negative, and a related stem cell transplant donor. The chain links TRBV28 to TRBJ2-7; 8 bases are shared with TRBD1. The CDR3 reads CASSRQGREQYF. CDR3 sequence (DNA): TGTGCCAGCAGCCGACAGGGGCGCGAGCAGTACTTC.